This note documents a single TCR beta chain sequence. The antigen remains unidentified. Clones were read by immunoSEQ multiplex PCR, and TCRdb kept only the in-frame ones, dropping some. Here the sample spans hundreds of thousands of clones, more than 80% being singletons. The data stem from a study of Ad26.COV2.S vaccination and SARS-CoV-2 variants. Overall study: Ad26.COV2.S given intramuscularly, once or twice 56 days apart.

Whole-study findings and limits: After vaccination, reports described spike-specific CD8+ and CD4+ T cell responses as showing substantial breadth. People who got the vaccine had more spike-specific TCR breadth than people who got placebo.

Germline V gene sequence: CDR1 DFQATT, CDR2 SNEGSKA (reference sequence). This CDR3 region has 12 residues. Deletions cut 3 bases from V and 3 bases from J, with 7 bases between. Sample treatment: roughly 20 received Ad26.COV2.S at low or high dose, single or two shots; 5 received placebo; per-sample allocation not given. Repertoires come from day 63 after the first vaccine or placebo injection. Within Boston, the person who donated was an adult of 18-55 years. The origin of this receptor is a person aged 18-60 years who received the Ad26.COV2.S COVID-19 vaccine or a placebo. The chain links TRBV20-1 to TRBJ2-3; D is uncertain. Sequencing used peripheral blood, obtained in a trial of Ad26.COV2.S vaccine versus placebo. The CDR3 DNA reads TGCAGTGCTAGTACAGATACAGATACGCAGTATTTT. Translated: CSASTDTDTQYF.